The following is a T cell receptor beta chain sequence with its context. These data come from a study of blood T cell repertoires in COVID-19. Under the authors' procedure: Reference gene primer amplification yielded estimated nucleated cell counts. Method: immunoSEQ multiplex PCR; TCRdb's copy keeps in-frame clones and lacks some. That table supplies the V and J calls and clone size; D and trimming were determined from the DNA. The table shows nearly 350,000 clones, with around 87% occurring only once. Sequencing was done on a sample of peripheral blood. This receptor was identified in a woman between 45 and 60 years old with COVID-19, enrolled during active disease.

Here the CDR3 reads CASSKTGFDSPLHF. Written as DNA, the CDR3 is TGTGCCAGCAGTAAGACAGGGTTTGATTCACCCCTCCACTTT. V gene TRBV2 combines with J gene TRBJ1-6, with TRBD1 identical over 7 bases. The V and J ends lost 5 bases and 8 bases, in that order; junction bases with no gene match: 6. The germline CDR1 and CDR2 sequences are SNHLY and FYNNEI. The CDR3 covers 14 residues.